The 10 T cell receptor beta chains presented below share a single source sample, sequenced in a study of shared clonotypes between healthy human individuals. Profiled with immunoSEQ multiplex PCR; TCRdb holds only in-frame clones, not every one. The table shows about a million clones, with approximately 70% occurring only once. The specimen was memory CD4+ T cells sorted from blood. Documented subset: CD45RA-negative fraction. These receptors were obtained from a man aged 18 to 35 in good health.

This clone was recorded a few times. This clone may be a read error of a much larger clone one base away. The chain uses TRBV30 and TRBJ1-4; D unclear. Germline values: CDR1 GTSNPN, CDR2 SVGIG (reference sequence). Trimming removed 1 base from V and 7 bases from J, with 7 bases in between. There are 12 residues in the CDR3. CDR3 nucleotides: TGTGCCTGGAGTGAATCGGGTGAAAAACTGTTTTTT. Protein sequence: CAWSESGEKLFF.

This rearrangement joins TRBV6-1 to TRBJ1-6, with unresolved D. CDR1 MNHNS and CDR2 SASEGT come from the germline V gene. With 6 bases removed from V and 8 bases from J, the gap between germline ends came to 14 bases. This CDR3 has 14 residues. The CDR3: CASRGKERDSPLHF. In DNA, the CDR3 is TGTGCCAGCAGAGGGAAGGAGAGAGATTCACCCCTCCACTTT.

On this clone: A junction end diverges from the germline sequence, so it may reflect a read error. The rearrangement links TRBV7-2 to TRBJ2-5, with 10 bases matching TRBD2. This CDR3 is built from 18 residues. CDR1 is SGHTA and CDR2 is FQGNSA in the germline V gene. The CDR3 region has the DNA TGTGCCAGCAGTTTAGCTGGCTGGAGCGGGGGGGCGTCAGAGACCCAGTACTTC. Protein: CASSLAGWSGGASETQYF.

This chain uses TRBV7-6 with TRBJ1-4; no reliable D call. V lost 5 bases and J 0 bases, leaving 10 bases between the germline ends. CDR1 is SGHVS, CDR2 FNYEAQ, per germline. CDR3 length equals 15 residues. The chain's CDR3 is CASSLGLATNEKLFF. DNA for the CDR3: TGTGCCAGCAGCCTCGGTTTGGCAACTAATGAAAAACTGTTTTTT.

The genes are TRBV6-5 and TRBJ2-6; D remains ambiguous. V shed 5 bases and J shed 0 bases, with 8 bases lying between them. The CDR3 runs to 15 residues. Germline V gene data show CDR1 as MNHEY and CDR2 as SVGAGI. The CDR3 bases are TGTGCCAGCAGTCAACAGAGCTCTGGGGCCAACGTCCTGACTTTC. Residues: CASSQQSSGANVLTF.

The V and J genes are TRBV19 and TRBJ1-6; unclear D gene. The germline V and J ends were trimmed by 5 bases and 9 bases, with 20 bases remaining between them. The CDR3 has 16 amino acids. CDR1 and CDR2 (germline): LNHDA, SQIVND (reference sequence). Here the CDR3 DNA reads TGTGCCAGTAGTGATCCCGAGGACGGGCGTGGTTCACCCCTCCACTTT. Its protein product is CASSDPEDGRGSPLHF. Drawing the rest from reference TRBV19 and TRBJ1-6, the complete variable domain is DGGITQSPKYLFRKEGQNVTLSCEQNLNHDAMYWYRQDPGQGLRLIYYSQIVNDFQKGDIAEGYSVSREKKESFPLTVTSAQKNPTAFYLCASSDPEDGRGSPLHFGNGTRLTVT.

The chain links TRBV2 to TRBJ1-5; TRBD1 might be the D (6 bases). Germline CDR1 reads SNHLY; CDR2 reads FYNNEI. This CDR3 is built from 16 residues. Trimming shortened V by 0 bases and J by 6 bases, and 15 bases separated the two germline ends. CDR3 nucleotides: TGTGCCAGCAGTGAAGCTGTAGGGGGGCTCGGTCAGCCCCAGCATTTT. Translating gives CASSEAVGGLGQPQHF.

This clone turned up a few times. V and J are TRBV19 and TRBJ1-5; no clear D gene. This CDR3 is built from 9 residues. V was cut by 10 bases and J by 10 bases, with 8 bases left in between. Looked up from germline, CDR1 is LNHDA and CDR2 is SQIVND (reference sequence). CDR3 region: CAIPSPQHF. CDR3 coding DNA: TGTGCCATCCCGAGTCCCCAGCATTTT. Full variable domain (remainder filled in from reference TRBV19 and TRBJ1-5): DGGITQSPKYLFRKEGQNVTLSCEQNLNHDAMYWYRQDPGQGLRLIYYSQIVNDFQKGDIAEGYSVSREKKESFPLTVTSAQKNPTAFYLCAIPSPQHFGDGTRLSIL.

This clone appeared a few times. The CDR3 protein is CASSDYWGQGKDGYTF. In DNA, the CDR3 is TGTGCCAGCAGTGATTACTGGGGACAGGGGAAGGATGGCTACACCTTC. The gene calls are TRBV6-1 and TRBJ1-2; 10 bases are shared with TRBD1. V gave up 3 bases and J gave up 6 bases; unmatched junction bases: 10. Germline V lookup: CDR1 MNHNS, CDR2 SASEGT. CDR3 length: 16 residues.

This clone is a singleton in its sample. This chain uses TRBV30 with TRBJ2-7; the D gene is possibly TRBD2 (5 bases). Trimming left V 0 bases short and J 7 bases short, with 13 bases between. Germline V gene lookup returns CDR1 GTSNPN and CDR2 SVGIG (reference sequence). The CDR3 sequence is 13 residues long. The CDR3 DNA follows: TGTGCCTGGAGTGTAAGGACTTCGGGGGAGCAGTACTTC. This encodes CAWSVRTSGEQYF.